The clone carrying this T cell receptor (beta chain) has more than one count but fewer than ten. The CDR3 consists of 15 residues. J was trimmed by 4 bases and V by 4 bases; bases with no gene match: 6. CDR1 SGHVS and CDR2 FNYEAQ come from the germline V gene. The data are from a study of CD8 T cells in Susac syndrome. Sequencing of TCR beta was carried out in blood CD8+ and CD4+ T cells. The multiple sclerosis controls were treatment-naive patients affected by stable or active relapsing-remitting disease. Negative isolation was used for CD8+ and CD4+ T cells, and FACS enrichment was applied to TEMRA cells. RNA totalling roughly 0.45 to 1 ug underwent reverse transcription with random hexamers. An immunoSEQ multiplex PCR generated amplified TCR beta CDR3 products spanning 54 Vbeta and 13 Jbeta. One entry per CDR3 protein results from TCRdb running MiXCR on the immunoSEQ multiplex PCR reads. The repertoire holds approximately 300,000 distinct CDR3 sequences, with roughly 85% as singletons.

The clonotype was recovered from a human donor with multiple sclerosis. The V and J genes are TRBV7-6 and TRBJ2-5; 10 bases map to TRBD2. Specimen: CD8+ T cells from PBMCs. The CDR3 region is CASSSGLARAETQYF. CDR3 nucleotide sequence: TGTGCCAGCAGCTCGGGACTAGCGAGGGCAGAGACCCAGTACTTC.